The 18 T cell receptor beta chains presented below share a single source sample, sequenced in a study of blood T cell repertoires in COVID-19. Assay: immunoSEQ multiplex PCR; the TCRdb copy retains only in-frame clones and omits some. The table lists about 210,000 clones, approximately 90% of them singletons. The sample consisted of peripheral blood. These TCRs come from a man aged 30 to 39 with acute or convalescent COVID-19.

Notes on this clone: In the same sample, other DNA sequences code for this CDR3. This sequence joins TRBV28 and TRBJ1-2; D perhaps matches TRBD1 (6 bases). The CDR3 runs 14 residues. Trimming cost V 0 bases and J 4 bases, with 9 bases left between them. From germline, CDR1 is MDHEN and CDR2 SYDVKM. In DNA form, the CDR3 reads TGTGCCAGCAGTTTATGGGGACAAGGCTATGGCTACACCTTC. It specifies CASSLWGQGYGYTF.

Written as DNA, the CDR3 is TGCAGTGCTAGTAGAGAGATTAATGAAAAACTGTTTTTT. The encoded protein is CSASREINEKLFF. The chain has TRBV20-1 and TRBJ1-4; D is unclear. The germline CDR1 and CDR2 sequences are DFQATT and SNEGSKA (reference sequence). V was pared by 3 bases and J by 4 bases, with 9 bases between. The CDR3 contains 13 residues.

The CDR3 region is CASSLVTRTNTEAFF. The CDR3 DNA sequence: TGTGCCAGCAGTTTAGTCACACGAACGAACACTGAAGCTTTCTTT. The chain has TRBV28 and TRBJ1-1; D unclear. Germline V lookup: CDR1 MDHEN, CDR2 SYDVKM. Trimming cost V 2 bases and J 1 base, with 11 bases left between them. There are 15 residues in the CDR3.

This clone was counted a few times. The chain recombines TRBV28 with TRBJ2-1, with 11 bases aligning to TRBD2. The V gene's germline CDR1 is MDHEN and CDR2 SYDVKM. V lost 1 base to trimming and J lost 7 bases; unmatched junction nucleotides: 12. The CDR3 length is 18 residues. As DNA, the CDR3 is TGTGCCAGCAGTTTATCTAGGGGGACTAGCGGAAGTGGGAATGAGCAGTTCTTC. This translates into CASSLSRGTSGSGNEQFF.

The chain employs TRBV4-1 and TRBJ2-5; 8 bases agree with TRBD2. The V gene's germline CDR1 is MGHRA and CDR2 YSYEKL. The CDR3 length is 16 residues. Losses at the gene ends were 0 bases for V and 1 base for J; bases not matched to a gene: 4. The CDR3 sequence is CASSQEVLAGQETQYF. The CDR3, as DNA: TGCGCCAGCAGCCAAGAAGTCCTAGCGGGCCAAGAGACCCAGTACTTC.

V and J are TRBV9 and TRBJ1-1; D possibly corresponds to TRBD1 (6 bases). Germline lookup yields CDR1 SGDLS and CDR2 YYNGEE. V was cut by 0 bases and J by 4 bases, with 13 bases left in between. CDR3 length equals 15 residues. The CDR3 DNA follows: TGTGCCAGCAGCGTAGCGGGAACAGGGTTCACTGAAGCTTTCTTT. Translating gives CASSVAGTGFTEAFF.

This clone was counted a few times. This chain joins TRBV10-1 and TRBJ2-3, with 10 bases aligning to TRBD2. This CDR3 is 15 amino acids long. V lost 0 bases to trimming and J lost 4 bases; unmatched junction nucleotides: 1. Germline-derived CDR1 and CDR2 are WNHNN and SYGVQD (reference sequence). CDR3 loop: CASSESLAGADTQYF. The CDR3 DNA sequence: TGCGCCAGCAGTGAGTCCCTAGCGGGAGCAGATACGCAGTATTTT.

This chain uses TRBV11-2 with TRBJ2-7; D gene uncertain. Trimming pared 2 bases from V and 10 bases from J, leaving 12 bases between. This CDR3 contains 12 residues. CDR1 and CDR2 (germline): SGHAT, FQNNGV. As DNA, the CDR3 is TGTGCCAGCAGCTTAAGCCCTAGAAGTCAGTACTTC. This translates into CASSLSPRSQYF.

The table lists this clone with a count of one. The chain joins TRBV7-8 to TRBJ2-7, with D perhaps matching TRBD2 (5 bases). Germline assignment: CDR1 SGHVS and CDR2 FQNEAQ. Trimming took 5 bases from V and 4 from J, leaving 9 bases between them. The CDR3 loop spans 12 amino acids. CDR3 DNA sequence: TGTGCCAGCAGCACCCGACTATACGAGCAGTACTTC. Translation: CASSTRLYEQYF.

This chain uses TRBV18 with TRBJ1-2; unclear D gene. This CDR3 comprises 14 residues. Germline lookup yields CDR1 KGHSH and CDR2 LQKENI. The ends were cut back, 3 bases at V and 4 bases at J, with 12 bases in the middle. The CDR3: CASSPTTLGYGYTF. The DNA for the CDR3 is TGTGCCAGCTCACCGACTACCTTGGGCTATGGCTACACCTTC. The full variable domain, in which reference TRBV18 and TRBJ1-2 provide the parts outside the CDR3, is NAGVMQNPRHLVRRRGQEARLRCSPMKGHSHVYWYRQLPEEGLKFMVYLQKENIIDESGMPKERFSAEFPKEGPSILRIQQVVRGDSAAYFCASSPTTLGYGYTFGSGTRLTVV.

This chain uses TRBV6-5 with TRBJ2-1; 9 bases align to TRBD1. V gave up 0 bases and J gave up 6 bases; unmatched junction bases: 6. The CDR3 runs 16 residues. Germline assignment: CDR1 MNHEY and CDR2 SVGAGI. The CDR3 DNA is TGTGCCAGCAGTTACTCCGCAACAGGGGGCCCCAATGAGCAGTTCTTC. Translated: CASSYSATGGPNEQFF.

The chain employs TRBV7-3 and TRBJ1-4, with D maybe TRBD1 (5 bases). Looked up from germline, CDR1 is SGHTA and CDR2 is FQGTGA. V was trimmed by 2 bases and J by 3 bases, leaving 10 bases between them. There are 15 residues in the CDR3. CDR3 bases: TGTGCCAGCAGCTTATCGGGGGTGTCTAATGAAAAACTGTTTTTT. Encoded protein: CASSLSGVSNEKLFF.

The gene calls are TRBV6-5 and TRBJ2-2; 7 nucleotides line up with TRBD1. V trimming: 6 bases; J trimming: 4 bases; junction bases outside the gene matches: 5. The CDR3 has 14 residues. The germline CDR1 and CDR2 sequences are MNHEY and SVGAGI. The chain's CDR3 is CASSYNRGTGELFF. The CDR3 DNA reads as TGTGCCAGCAGCTACAACAGGGGCACCGGGGAGCTGTTTTTT.

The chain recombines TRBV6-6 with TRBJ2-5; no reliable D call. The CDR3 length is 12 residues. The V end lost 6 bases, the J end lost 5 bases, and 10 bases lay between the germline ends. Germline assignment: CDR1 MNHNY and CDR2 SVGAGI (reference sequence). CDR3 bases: TGTGCCAGCAGCCCCCCCCGGGAGACCCAGTACTTC. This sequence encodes CASSPPRETQYF.

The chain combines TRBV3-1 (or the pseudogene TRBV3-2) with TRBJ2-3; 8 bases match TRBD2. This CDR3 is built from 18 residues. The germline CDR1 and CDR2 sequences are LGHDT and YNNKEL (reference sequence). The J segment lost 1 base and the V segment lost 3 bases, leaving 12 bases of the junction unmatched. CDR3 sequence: CASSHIGGGKRGTDTQYF. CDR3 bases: TGTGCCAGCAGCCATATCGGGGGGGGAAAGCGTGGCACAGATACGCAGTATTTT.

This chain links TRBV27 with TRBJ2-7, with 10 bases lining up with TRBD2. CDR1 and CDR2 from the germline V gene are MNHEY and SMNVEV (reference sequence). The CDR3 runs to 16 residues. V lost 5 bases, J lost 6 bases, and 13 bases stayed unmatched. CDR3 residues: CASSKQSGGALLEQYF. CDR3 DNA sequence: TGTGCCAGCAGTAAACAGAGCGGGGGGGCGCTTCTCGAGCAGTACTTC.

The CDR3 sequence: CASSPNSGRNTGELFF. The CDR3 DNA reads as TGTGCCAGCAGCCCTAATAGCGGGAGAAACACCGGGGAGCTGTTTTTT. V usage is TRBV3-1 (or the pseudogene TRBV3-2) and J usage is TRBJ2-2; TRBD2 agrees at 9 bases. Germline V lookup: CDR1 LGHDT, CDR2 YNNKEL (reference sequence). V lost 4 bases and J lost 2; bases outside the gene matches: 5. The CDR3 length is 16 residues.

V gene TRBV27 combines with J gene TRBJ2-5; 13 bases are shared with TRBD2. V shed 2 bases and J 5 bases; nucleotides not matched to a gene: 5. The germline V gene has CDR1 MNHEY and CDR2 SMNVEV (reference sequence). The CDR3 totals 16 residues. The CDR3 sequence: CASSLRTSGRVETQYF. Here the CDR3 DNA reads TGTGCCAGCAGTTTACGCACTAGCGGGAGGGTGGAGACCCAGTACTTC.